The 16 T cell receptor beta chains reported below all come from one sample, sequenced in a study of beta chain features in type 1 diabetes. Sequencing targeted expressed TCRB transcripts, as all isolated RNA had been reverse transcribed. Data came from immunoSEQ multiplex PCR; TCRdb stores just in-frame clones and leaves some out. The sample has 600,000 to 700,000 clones; over 10% are singletons. These receptors are not linked to any known antigen. Broader study findings: Shortening of TCRB CDR3s, moderate but significant, appeared in all four CD4+ subsets of Type 1 diabetes patients.

Specimen: naive CD4+ T cells from blood. All receptors derive from a man younger than 40 with type 1 diabetes.

The rearrangement uses TRBV5-1 and TRBJ2-1; 10 bases are shared with TRBD1. Per germline, CDR1 SGHRS and CDR2 YFSETQ. With 3 bases clipped from V and 8 bases from J, the junction kept 8 bases outside the gene matches. This CDR3 is 15 amino acids long. CDR3 loop: CASSSPGQGSDEQFF. CDR3 coding DNA: TGCGCCAGCAGCTCTCCGGGACAGGGGAGCGATGAGCAGTTCTTC. Variable domain in full (rest from reference TRBV5-1 and TRBJ2-1): KAGVTQTPRYLIKTRGQQVTLSCSPISGHRSVSWYQQTPGQGLQFLFEYFSETQRNKGNFPGRFSGRQFSNSRSEMNVSTLELGDSALYLCASSSPGQGSDEQFFGPGTRLTVL.

This clone was observed a handful of times. The V gene is TRBV4-2, the J gene TRBJ1-4; 9 bases map to TRBD1. Trimming cost V 1 base and J 9 bases; bases outside gene matches: 6. The CDR3 is 15 residues long. Germline-derived CDR1 and CDR2 are LGHNA and YNFKEQ. The CDR3 spells CASSQAGTGYQKLFF. The DNA for the CDR3 is TGTGCCAGCAGCCAAGCCGGGACAGGGTACCAAAAACTGTTTTTT.

This chain links TRBV10-3 with TRBJ2-5; 10 bases are a match to TRBD1. Germline V gene lookup returns CDR1 ENHRY and CDR2 SYGVKD. The CDR3 is 14 amino acids. Trimming cost V 6 bases and J 5 bases; bases outside gene matches: 6. CDR3 nucleotide sequence: TGTGCCATCAGGGACGGACAGGGGGTTGAGACCCAGTACTTC. Translation: CAIRDGQGVETQYF.

J is TRBJ2-4 and V is TRBV7-3; D remains ambiguous. The germline V and J ends were trimmed by 6 bases and 0 bases, with 12 bases remaining between them. This CDR3 is built from 15 residues. Germline loops: CDR1 SGHTA, CDR2 FQGTGA. The CDR3 region is CASSSDGVAKNIQYF. The CDR3 DNA reads TGTGCCAGCAGTTCGGACGGCGTAGCCAAAAACATTCAGTACTTC.

This clone has a handful of counts. This chain connects TRBV7-2 to TRBJ1-6; TRBD1 might be the D (5 bases). This CDR3 is built from 13 residues. The V gene lost 3 bases and the J gene lost 9 bases, with 9 bases spanning the gap. Germline CDR1 reads SGHTA; CDR2 reads FQGNSA. In DNA, the CDR3 is TGTGCCAGCAGCTTCGGGACGCGTTCACCCCTCCACTTT. It yields the protein CASSFGTRSPLHF. Looking up the rest from reference TRBV7-2 and TRBJ1-6 gives the full variable domain: GAGVSQSPSNKVTEKGKDVELRCDPISGHTALYWYRQSLGQGLEFLIYFQGNSAPDKSGLPSDRFSAERTGGSVSTLTIQRTQQEDSAVYLCASSFGTRSPLHFGNGTRLTVT.

The V call is TRBV7-8, the J call TRBJ1-2; no clear D gene. V gave up 3 bases and J gave up 4 bases, with 6 bases separating them. This CDR3 has 12 residues. Per germline, CDR1 SGHVS and CDR2 FQNEAQ. The DNA of the CDR3 is TGTGCCAGCAGCTTTGGAGGCTATGGCTACACCTTC. The encoded protein is CASSFGGYGYTF. The full variable domain, rest sourced from reference TRBV7-8 and TRBJ1-2, is GAGVSQSPRYKVAKRGQDVALRCDPISGHVSLFWYQQALGQGPEFLTYFQNEAQLDKSGLPSDRFFAERPEGSVSTLKIQRTQQEDSAVYLCASSFGGYGYTFGSGTRLTVV.

The chain links TRBV7-9 to TRBJ2-3; D uncertain. Germline CDR1 and CDR2: SEHNR and FQNEAQ (reference sequence). The CDR3 is 16 residues long. With 4 bases removed from V and 2 bases from J, the gap between germline ends came to 16 bases. As DNA, the CDR3 is TGTGCCAGCAGCTCCTTGGGCATAGAGTACACAGATACGCAGTATTTT. Protein: CASSSLGIEYTDTQYF.

This clone was observed a handful of times. This sequence joins TRBV10-3 and TRBJ2-1; D is possibly TRBD1 or TRBD2 (5 bases each). The CDR3 totals 15 residues. V shed 0 bases and J shed 7 bases, with 13 bases lying between them. Germline assignment: CDR1 ENHRY and CDR2 SYGVKD. The CDR3 region is CAISESPGTDNEQFF. CDR3 coding DNA: TGTGCCATCAGTGAGTCTCCTGGGACGGATAATGAGCAGTTCTTC.

This clone has a handful of counts. The rearrangement uses TRBV7-9 and TRBJ2-3; D is ambiguous. Trimming stripped 5 bases from V and 4 bases from J, with 7 bases between. Germline CDR1 and CDR2: SEHNR and FQNEAQ (reference sequence). There are 12 residues in the CDR3. CDR3 DNA: TGTGCCAGCAGCCCCTTAGCAGATACGCAGTATTTT. Translated, it gives CASSPLADTQYF. The full variable domain, in which reference TRBV7-9 and TRBJ2-3 provide the parts outside the CDR3, is DTGVSQNPRHKITKRGQNVTFRCDPISEHNRLYWYRQTLGQGPEFLTYFQNEAQLEKSRLLSDRFSAERPKGSFSTLEIQRTEQGDSAMYLCASSPLADTQYFGPGTRLTVL.

The chain carries TRBV5-1 and TRBJ2-3, with TRBD2 matching over 10 bases. Germline-derived CDR1 and CDR2 are SGHRS and YFSETQ. The V segment lost 4 bases and the J segment 7 bases; nucleotides outside the gene matches: 6. This CDR3 contains 14 residues. The CDR3 loop is CASSIAGGENTQYF. The CDR3 coding sequence is TGCGCCAGCAGCATAGCGGGGGGCGAAAATACGCAGTATTTT.

The genes are TRBV6-5 and TRBJ2-3; D is uncertain. Trimming stripped 10 bases from V and 0 bases from J, with 8 bases between. This CDR3 is built from 12 residues. Germline CDR1 is MNHEY and CDR2 is SVGAGI. CDR3 amino acids: CATRSSTDTQYF. As DNA, the CDR3 is TGTGCCACCCGATCTAGCACAGATACGCAGTATTTT.

V is TRBV11-2 and J is TRBJ2-1, with D unclear. V was cut by 3 bases and J by 0 bases, with 9 bases left in between. CDR1 and CDR2 from the germline V gene are SGHAT and FQNNGV. CDR3 length: 15 amino acids. DNA for the CDR3: TGTGCCAGCAGCTTTCACAGCAGCTCCTACAATGAGCAGTTCTTC. It translates to CASSFHSSSYNEQFF.

In its sample, this clone was seen a few times. The chain links TRBV6-5 to TRBJ2-2; perhaps TRBD2 as D (5 bases). CDR3 length equals 15 residues. Trimming left V 7 bases short and J 1 base short, with 13 bases between. Per germline, CDR1 MNHEY and CDR2 SVGAGI. The CDR3 DNA reads TGTGCCAGCACCAACGCGGGTTTGAACACCGGGGAGCTGTTTTTT. This translates into CASTNAGLNTGELFF.

The chain is built from TRBV19 and TRBJ2-7; 9 bases are a match to TRBD1. Trimming at V came to 4 bases and at J to 6 bases, leaving 7 bases not matched to a gene. The CDR3 totals 14 residues. Germline V gives CDR1 LNHDA, CDR2 SQIVND (reference sequence). CDR3 sequence reads: CASSRTGQGAEQYF. In DNA, the CDR3 is TGTGCCAGTAGTAGGACGGGACAGGGAGCCGAGCAGTACTTC.

The chain employs TRBV19 and TRBJ2-2; D possibly corresponds to TRBD2 (6 bases). The CDR3 runs 14 residues. Trimming pared 10 bases from V and 1 base from J, leaving 13 bases between. Per germline, CDR1 LNHDA and CDR2 SQIVND (reference sequence). CDR3 coding DNA: TGTGCCACCGACGAAGCGGGGAACACCGGGGAGCTGTTTTTT. Protein: CATDEAGNTGELFF.

The genes are TRBV2 and TRBJ2-5; no definite D call. CDR1 is SNHLY and CDR2 is FYNNEI in the germline V gene. The CDR3 covers 14 residues. V shed 2 bases and J shed 2 bases, with 9 bases lying between them. CDR3 amino acids: CASSERWGQETQYF. Here the CDR3 DNA reads TGTGCCAGCAGTGAAAGATGGGGACAAGAGACCCAGTACTTC.